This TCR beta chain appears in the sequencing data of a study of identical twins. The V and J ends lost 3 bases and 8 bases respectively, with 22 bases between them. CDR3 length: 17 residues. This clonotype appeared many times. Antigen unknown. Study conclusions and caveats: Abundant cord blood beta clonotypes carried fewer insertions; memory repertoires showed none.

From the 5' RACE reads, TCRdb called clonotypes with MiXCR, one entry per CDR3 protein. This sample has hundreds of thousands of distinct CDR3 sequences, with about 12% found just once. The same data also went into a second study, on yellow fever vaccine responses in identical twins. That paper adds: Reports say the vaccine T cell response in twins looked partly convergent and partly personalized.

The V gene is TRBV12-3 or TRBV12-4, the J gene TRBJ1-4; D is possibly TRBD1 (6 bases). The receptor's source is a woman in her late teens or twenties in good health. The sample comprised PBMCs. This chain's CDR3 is CASSFGAGGTGREKLFF. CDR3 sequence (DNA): TGTGCCAGCAGTTTTGGGGCCGGGGGAACAGGGCGCGAAAAACTGTTTTTT.